Listed below are T cell receptor beta chains from one sample, sequenced in a study of cytotoxic CD8 clonotypes in ibrutinib-treated CLL. Produced via immunoSEQ multiplex PCR; TCRdb's table is partial and in-frame only. The sample comprises nearly 85,000 clones, around 79% of which are singletons, and nearly 5% rests with the top ten. Sample: PBMCs, taken after 12 months of ibrutinib treatment. The receptors originated from a human donor with chronic lymphocytic leukemia. The CDR3 runs from the conserved cysteine through the conserved F or W. The D gene is left open where the match is weak. Size is stated for part of the rows, as once, few or many counts, or as a class when the clone is expanded.

d_call,v_call,clone_size,j_call,cdr3_aa,cdr3_nt
NA,TRBV7-2,NA,TRBJ2-7,CASSPSVVEQYF,TGTGCCAGCAGCCCCTCGGTTGTAGAGCAGTACTTC
NA,TRBV7-2,NA,TRBJ1-2,CASSLGGTAMGYTF,TGTGCCAGCAGCTTAGGGGGGACGGCTATGGGCTACACCTTC
TRBD1,TRBV5-1,NA,TRBJ2-1,CASSSPDRGANEQFF,TGCGCCAGCAGCTCCCCGGACAGGGGGGCCAATGAGCAGTTCTTC
NA,TRBV10-3,NA,TRBJ2-7,CAISGWGPEQYF,TGTGCCATCAGTGGTTGGGGGCCCGAGCAGTACTTC
NA,TRBV27,NA,TRBJ2-7,CASSFGLWGRGHEQYF,TGTGCCAGCAGTTTCGGGTTATGGGGCAGGGGCCACGAGCAGTACTTC
NA,TRBV6-5,NA,TRBJ2-1,CASSSPGNEQFF,TGTGCCAGCAGTTCCCCCGGCAATGAGCAGTTCTTC
NA,TRBV28,few,TRBJ2-5,CASSTPGSAQETQYF,TGTGCCAGCAGTACCCCGGGTAGCGCCCAAGAGACCCAGTACTTC
NA,TRBV7-9,NA,TRBJ2-1,CASSPPGAAYNEQFF,TGTGCCAGCAGCCCCCCGGGCGCCGCCTACAATGAGCAGTTCTTC
NA,TRBV6-6,few,TRBJ2-3,CASSAPGAGDTQYF,TGTGCCAGCAGTGCCCCGGGGGCGGGGGATACGCAGTATTTT
TRBD2,TRBV5-1,NA,TRBJ2-7,CASSPDGGVSLEQYF,TGCGCCAGCAGCCCTGATGGGGGGGTTTCCCTCGAGCAGTACTTC
NA,TRBV7-2,NA,TRBJ2-7,CASSTPPGAGAEQYF,TGTGCCAGCAGCACCCCCCCCGGGGCGGGGGCCGAGCAGTACTTC
TRBD2,TRBV6-5,NA,TRBJ2-3,CASSPTGGSTDTQYF,TGTGCCAGCAGTCCCACGGGGGGGAGCACAGATACGCAGTATTTT
NA,TRBV18,NA,TRBJ1-5,CASSPDQDQPQHF,TGTGCCAGCTCACCAGACCAAGATCAGCCCCAGCATTTT
NA,TRBV30,few,TRBJ1-1,CAWQRITEAFF,TGTGCCTGGCAACGCATCACTGAAGCTTTCTTT
NA,TRBV7-6,NA,TRBJ2-3,CASSFQEGTDTQYF,TGTGCCAGCAGCTTCCAAGAGGGGACAGATACGCAGTATTTT
NA,TRBV21-1,NA,TRBJ2-2,CASSPRSGGAGTGELFF,TGTGCCAGCAGCCCCCGTAGCGGGGGGGCCGGGACCGGGGAGCTGTTTTTT
TRBD1,TRBV5-1,NA,TRBJ2-1,CASSLPGQSSYNEQFF,TGCGCCAGCAGCTTGCCGGGACAGAGCTCCTACAATGAGCAGTTCTTC
NA,TRBV11-2,NA,TRBJ2-2,CASSGQVSGELFF,TGTGCCAGCAGCGGTCAAGTTTCCGGGGAGCTGTTTTTT
TRBD1,TRBV27,NA,TRBJ2-7,CASSRSRDSHEQYF,TGTGCCAGCAGTAGGTCCCGGGACAGCCACGAGCAGTACTTC
NA,TRBV18,NA,TRBJ2-1,CASSPRGALSSYNEQFF,TGTGCCAGCTCACCACGAGGAGCCTTGAGCTCCTACAATGAGCAGTTCTTC
NA,TRBV6-5,few,TRBJ2-7,CASRGGPSYEQYF,TGTGCCAGCAGGGGGGGCCCCTCCTACGAGCAGTACTTC
NA,TRBV7-9,NA,TRBJ2-1,CASSLGGAGLRWQFF,TGTGCCAGCAGCTTAGGAGGGGCAGGGCTTCGGTGGCAGTTCTTC
TRBD2,TRBV4-2,NA,TRBJ2-5,CASSQRGSGGEETQYF,TGTGCCAGCAGCCAACGTGGTAGCGGGGGGGAAGAGACCCAGTACTTC
TRBD1,TRBV28,once,TRBJ2-5,CASSLSQGAWETQYF,TGTGCCAGCAGTTTGTCCCAGGGGGCGTGGGAGACCCAGTACTTC
TRBD1,TRBV30,NA,TRBJ2-3,CAWSVQGVADTQYF,TGTGCCTGGAGTGTGCAGGGGGTGGCAGATACGCAGTATTTT
NA,TRBV25-1,NA,TRBJ1-6,CASSEWTGAGSPLHF,TGTGCCAGCAGTGAATGGACGGGGGCCGGTTCACCCCTCCACTTT
NA,TRBV9,few,TRBJ2-3,CASSVEASTDTQYF,TGTGCCAGCAGCGTAGAGGCGAGCACAGATACGCAGTATTTT
NA,TRBV11-2,NA,TRBJ1-1,CASSLVGSMNTEAFF,TGTGCCAGCAGCTTGGTCGGTTCTATGAACACTGAAGCTTTCTTT
NA,TRBV28,NA,TRBJ1-6,CASSPGTPNSPLHF,TGTGCCAGCAGCCCCGGGACGCCTAATTCACCCCTCCACTTT
NA,TRBV11-3,once,TRBJ1-2,CASSFPGSGYGYTF,TGTGCCAGCAGCTTCCCGGGGAGCGGCTATGGCTACACCTTC
TRBD1,TRBV10-3,NA,TRBJ2-2,CAISEPDRGRTGELFF,TGTGCCATCAGTGAACCCGACAGGGGGCGCACCGGGGAGCTGTTTTTT
NA,TRBV14,NA,TRBJ2-7,CASSPQGWYEQYF,TGTGCCAGCAGCCCCCAAGGGTGGTACGAGCAGTACTTC